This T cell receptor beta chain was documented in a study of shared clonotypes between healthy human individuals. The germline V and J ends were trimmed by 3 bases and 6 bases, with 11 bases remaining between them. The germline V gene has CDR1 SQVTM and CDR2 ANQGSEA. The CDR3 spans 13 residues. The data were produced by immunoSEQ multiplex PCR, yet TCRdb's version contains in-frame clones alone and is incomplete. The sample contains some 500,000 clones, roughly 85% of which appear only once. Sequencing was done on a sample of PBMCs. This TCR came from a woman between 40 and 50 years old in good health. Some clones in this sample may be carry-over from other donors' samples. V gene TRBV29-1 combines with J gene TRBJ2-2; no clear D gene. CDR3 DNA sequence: TGCAGCGTTGACGAGAGAGGAGCCGGGGAGCTGTTTTTT. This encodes CSVDERGAGELFF.